This T cell receptor beta chain was sequenced in a study of blood T cells in healthy people across ages. This clonotype was found a few times. The germline CDR1 and CDR2 sequences are MDHEN and SYDVKM. The CDR3 loop spans 11 amino acids. Researchers report isolating at least 6 million PBMCs per sample. It was with a sample-barcoded 5' primer and a J-beta primer mix that a second PCR of roughly 7 to 12 cycles was run. TCRdb re-called the 5' RACE reads with MiXCR, one entry per CDR3 protein. The sample includes roughly 1,700,000 distinct CDR3 sequences, roughly 30% of them seen just once. V usage is TRBV28 and J usage is TRBJ1-1; TRBD1 might be the D (6 bases). The material sequenced was blood. The TCR was taken from a woman in her twenties or thirties in good health. The CDR3 nucleotides read TGTGCGGGGATCTCAGGGGACAAAGCTTTCTTT. Protein sequence: CAGISGDKAFF. The full variable domain, completed using reference TRBV28 and TRBJ1-1, is DVKVTQSSRYLVKRTGEKVFLECVQDMDHENMFWYRQDPGLGLRLIYFSYDVKMKEKGDIPEGYSVSREKKERFSLILESASTNQTSMYLCAGISGDKAFFGQGTRLTVV.